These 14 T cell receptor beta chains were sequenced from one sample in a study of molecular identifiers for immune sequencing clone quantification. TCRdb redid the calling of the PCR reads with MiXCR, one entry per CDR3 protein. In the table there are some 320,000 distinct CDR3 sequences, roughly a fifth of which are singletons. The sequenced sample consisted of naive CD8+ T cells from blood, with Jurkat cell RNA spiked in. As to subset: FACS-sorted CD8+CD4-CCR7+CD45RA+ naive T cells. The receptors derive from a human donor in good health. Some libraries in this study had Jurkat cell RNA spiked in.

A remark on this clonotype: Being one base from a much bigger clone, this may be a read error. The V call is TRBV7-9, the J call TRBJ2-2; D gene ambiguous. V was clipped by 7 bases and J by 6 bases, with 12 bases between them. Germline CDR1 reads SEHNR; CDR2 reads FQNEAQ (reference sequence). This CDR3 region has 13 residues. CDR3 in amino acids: CASTGTGAGELFF. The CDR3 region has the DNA TGTGCCAGCACCGGAACGGGCGCCGGGGAGCTGTTTTTT.

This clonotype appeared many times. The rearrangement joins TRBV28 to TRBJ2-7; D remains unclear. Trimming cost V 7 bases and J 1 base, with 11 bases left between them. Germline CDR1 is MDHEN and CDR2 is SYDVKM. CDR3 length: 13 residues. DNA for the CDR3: TGTGCCAGCAATATGGTCCGATCCTACGAGCAGTACTTC. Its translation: CASNMVRSYEQYF.

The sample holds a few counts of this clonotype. CDR3 nucleotides: TGTGCCAGCAGTCCCGGGACAGGGGCAAACCAAGAGACCCAGTACTTC. Encoded protein: CASSPGTGANQETQYF. The chain combines TRBV27 with TRBJ2-5; 10 positions agree with TRBD1. V lost 5 bases, J lost 0 bases, and 6 bases stayed unmatched. CDR3 length: 16 amino acids. The germline CDR1 and CDR2 sequences are MNHEY and SMNVEV (reference sequence).

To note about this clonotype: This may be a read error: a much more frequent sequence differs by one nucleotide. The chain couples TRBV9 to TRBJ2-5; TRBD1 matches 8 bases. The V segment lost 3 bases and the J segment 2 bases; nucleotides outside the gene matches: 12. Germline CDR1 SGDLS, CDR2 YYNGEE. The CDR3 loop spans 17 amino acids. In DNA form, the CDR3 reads TGTGCCAGCAGCGCCTCGACAGGGGTTGCCGCGCAAGAGACCCAGTACTTC. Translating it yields CASSASTGVAAQETQYF. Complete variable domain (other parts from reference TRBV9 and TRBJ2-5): DSGVTQTPKHLITATGQRVTLRCSPRSGDLSVYWYQQSLDQGLQFLIQYYNGEERAKGNILERFSAQQFPDLHSELNLSSLELGDSALYFCASSASTGVAAQETQYFGPGTRLLVL.

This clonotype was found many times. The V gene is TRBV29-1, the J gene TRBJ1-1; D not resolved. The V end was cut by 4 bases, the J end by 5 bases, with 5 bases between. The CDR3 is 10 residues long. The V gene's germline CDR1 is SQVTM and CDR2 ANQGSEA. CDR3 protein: CSVVITEAFF. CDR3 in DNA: TGCAGCGTTGTGATTACTGAAGCTTTCTTT.

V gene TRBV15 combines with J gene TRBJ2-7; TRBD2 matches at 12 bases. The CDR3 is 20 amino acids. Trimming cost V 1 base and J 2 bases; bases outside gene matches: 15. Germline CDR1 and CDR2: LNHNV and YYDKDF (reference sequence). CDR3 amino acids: CATSRAHTTGLAGRTYEQYF. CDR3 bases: TGTGCCACCAGCAGAGCCCACACGACAGGACTAGCGGGGCGAACCTACGAGCAGTACTTC.

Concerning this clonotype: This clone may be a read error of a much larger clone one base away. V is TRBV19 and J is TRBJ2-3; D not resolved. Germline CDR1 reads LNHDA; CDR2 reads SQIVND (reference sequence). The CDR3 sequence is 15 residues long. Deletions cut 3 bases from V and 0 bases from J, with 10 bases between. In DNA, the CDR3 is TGTGCCAGTAGTATCGTCCTGATTAGCACAGATACGCAGTATTTT. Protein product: CASSIVLISTDTQYF.

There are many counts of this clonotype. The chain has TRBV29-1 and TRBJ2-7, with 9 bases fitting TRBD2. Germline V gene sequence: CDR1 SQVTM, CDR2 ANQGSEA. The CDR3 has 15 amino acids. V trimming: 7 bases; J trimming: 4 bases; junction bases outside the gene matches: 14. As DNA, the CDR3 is TGCAGCGCCGGAGGGCGGGAGGGCCATTGGTACGAGCAGTACTTC. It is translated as CSAGGREGHWYEQYF.

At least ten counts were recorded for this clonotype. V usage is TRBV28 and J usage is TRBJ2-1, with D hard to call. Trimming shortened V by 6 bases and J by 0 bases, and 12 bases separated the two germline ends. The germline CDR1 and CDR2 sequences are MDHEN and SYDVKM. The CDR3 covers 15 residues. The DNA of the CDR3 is TGTGCCAGCAGCCTCGAGAAAAGCTCCTACAATGAGCAGTTCTTC. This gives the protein CASSLEKSSYNEQFF.

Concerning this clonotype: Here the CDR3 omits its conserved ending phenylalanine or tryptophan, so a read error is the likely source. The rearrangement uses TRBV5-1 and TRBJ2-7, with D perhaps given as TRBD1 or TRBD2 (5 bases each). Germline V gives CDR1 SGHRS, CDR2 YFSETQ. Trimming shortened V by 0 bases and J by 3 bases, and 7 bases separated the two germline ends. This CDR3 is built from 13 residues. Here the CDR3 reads CASSLGDGYEQYL. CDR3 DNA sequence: TGCGCCAGCAGCTTGGGGGACGGCTACGAGCAGTACCTC.

The CDR3 here is CASTPGLAGETQYF. The DNA of the CDR3 is TGTGCCAGCACCCCGGGACTAGCAGGAGAGACCCAGTACTTC. The genes are TRBV12-3 or TRBV12-4 and TRBJ2-5, with 9 bases lining up with TRBD2. The CDR3 contains 14 residues. With 7 bases clipped from V and 4 bases from J, the junction kept 7 bases outside the gene matches.

CDR3 sequence reads: CASCSSPGANVLTF. The CDR3 coding sequence is TGTGCCAGCTGTTCTTCTCCTGGGGCCAACGTCCTGACTTTC. This chain joins TRBV27 and TRBJ2-6; no reliable D call. This CDR3 region has 14 residues. V was pared by 8 bases and J by 2 bases, with 10 bases between. CDR1 MNHEY and CDR2 SMNVEV come from the germline V gene (reference sequence). Using reference TRBV27 and TRBJ2-6 for the parts outside the CDR3, the full variable domain is EAQVTQNPRYLITVTGKKLTVTCSQNMNHEYMSWYRQDPGLGLRQIYYSMNVEVTDKGDVPEGYKVSRKEKRNFPLILESPSPNQTSLYFCASCSSPGANVLTFGAGSRLTVL.

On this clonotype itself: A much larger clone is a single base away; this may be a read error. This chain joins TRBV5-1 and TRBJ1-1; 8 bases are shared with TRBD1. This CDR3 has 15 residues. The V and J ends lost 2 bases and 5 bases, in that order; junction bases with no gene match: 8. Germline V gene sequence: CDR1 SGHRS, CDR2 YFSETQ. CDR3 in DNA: TGCGCCAGCAGCTTAACTACAGGGGGAGCAACTGAAGCTTTCTTT. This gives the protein CASSLTTGGATEAFF.

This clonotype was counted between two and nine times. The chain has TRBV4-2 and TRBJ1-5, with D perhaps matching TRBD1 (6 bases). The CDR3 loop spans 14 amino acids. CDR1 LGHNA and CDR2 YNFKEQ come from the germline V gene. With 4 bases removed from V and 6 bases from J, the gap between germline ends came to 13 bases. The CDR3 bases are TGTGCCAGCAGCCGGCAAACGGGGGCTCAGCCCCAGCATTTT. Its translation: CASSRQTGAQPQHF.